Listed below are T cell receptor beta chains from one sample, sequenced in a study of OX40 agonist ivuxolimab in advanced cancers. Assay: immunoSEQ multiplex PCR; the TCRdb copy retains only in-frame clones and omits some. Of approximately 2,200 clones listed, roughly four fifths are singletons. The material sequenced was CD4+ or CD8+ T cells sorted from blood, taken in a trial of the OX40 agonist ivuxolimab. Receptors were obtained from an adult with an advanced solid tumor such as melanoma, head and neck, liver or kidney cancer. Each CDR3 is given without its conserved first and last residue.

v_call	j_call	cdr3_aa
TRBV5-1	TRBJ1-5	ASSLGTQTNQPQH
TRBV9	TRBJ1-1	ASSPEGASTEAF
TRBV11-2	TRBJ1-4	ASSPWGRGGEGRKLF
TRBV6-4	TRBJ2-1	ASSERAGAYNEQF
TRBV7-1	TRBJ2-1	ASSSGGYNEQF
TRBV6-4	TRBJ2-3	ASSAQTTDTQY
TRBV27	TRBJ2-1	ASSLSRTSGDNEQF
TRBV6-1	TRBJ2-5	ASSEVGGGQETQY
TRBV14	TRBJ1-1	ASSQRYMREAF
TRBV21-1	TRBJ1-3	ASSKGGTGNTIY
TRBV5-6	TRBJ2-1	ASSLDVGYNEQF
TRBV29-1	TRBJ2-1	SVDPGGEAYNEQF
TRBV9	TRBJ2-3	ASSTRNLPTDTQY
TRBV18	TRBJ2-1	ASSPAGGQSSNEQF
TRBV11-1	TRBJ2-2	ASSSQGRYGGELF
TRBV5-6	TRBJ1-2	ASSLESRVYGYT
TRBV27	TRBJ2-5	ASSPLDRADRETQY
TRBV10-3	TRBJ2-1	AIRASSGPYNEQF
TRBV5-1	TRBJ2-1	ASSQKGGDTHEQF
TRBV9	TRBJ1-3	ASSEQGDGGNTIY
TRBV6-6	TRBJ1-1	ASSSRQGNTEAF
TRBV7-2	TRBJ2-1	ASSLGTSPSTF
TRBV12-5	TRBJ2-1	ASGLGTSKNNEQF
TRBV7-9	TRBJ1-3	ASSLFAAGVSGNTIY
TRBV6-1	TRBJ2-3	ATQRGDADTQY
TRBV5-5	TRBJ2-3	ASSSPGGVRRTDTQY
TRBV9	TRBJ2-3	ASNARLATSTDTQY
TRBV27	TRBJ2-1	ASQQFPPTSSYNEQF
TRBV12-5	TRBJ2-7	ASVPETVFTYEQY
TRBV6-5	TRBJ1-4	ASSLMGEEKLF
TRBV7-3	TRBJ1-1	AAKFGDSRSEAF
TRBV9	TRBJ1-2	ASSVEPDKVS
TRBV13	TRBJ2-1	ASSLGSGVYNEQF
TRBV2	TRBJ2-2	ASTTTGAGELF
TRBV5-6	TRBJ1-2	ASSPQDRARGYT
TRBV4-2	TRBJ2-2	ASSQAGPDTGELF
TRBV2	TRBJ1-1	ASSYMTGGRNTEAF
TRBV27	TRBJ2-6	ASSNTGGANVLT
TRBV6-5	TRBJ2-7	ASSYTFRTLYEQY
TRBV6-1	TRBJ1-2	ASSEPGYGYT